This is a list of T cell receptor beta chains from one sample in a study of shared clonotypes between healthy human individuals. Libraries were prepared by immunoSEQ multiplex PCR; TCRdb keeps only in-frame clonotypes and omits some of them. The data hold 850,000 to 1,100,000 clones, with roughly 77% observed a single time. Sample: memory CD4+ T cells from PBMCs. The receptors stem from a man between 18 and 29 years old in good health. Some clones in this sample may be carry-over from other donors' samples. The CDR3 runs from the conserved cysteine through the conserved F or W. The D gene is left open where the match is weak. The size of a clone is reported for some rows only, either as once, few or many, or as a class for expanded clones.

J	D	size	V	DNA	CDR3
TRBJ2-5	.	.	TRBV5-1	TGCGCCAGCAGCTTAGCTTCGGCGGCCCAAGAGACCCAGTACTTC	CASSLASAAQETQYF
TRBJ2-7	TRBD1	.	TRBV4-1	TGCGCCAGCAGCCAAGTAGGGACAGGGGTCTACGAGCAGTACTTC	CASSQVGTGVYEQYF
TRBJ1-1	.	.	TRBV30	TGTGCCTGGAGGTGGCTACTAGGGGGCACTGAAGCTTTCTTT	CAWRWLLGGTEAFF
TRBJ1-2	.	.	TRBV27	TGTGCCAGCAGTTTCGGAGACAGACGAAGGGGCTACACCTTC	CASSFGDRRRGYTF
TRBJ2-1	TRBD2	.	TRBV4-3	TGCGCCAGCAGCCAAGCCAGCGGGAGTTACAATGAGCAGTTCTTC	CASSQASGSYNEQFF
TRBJ1-1	.	.	TRBV2	TGTGCCAGCAGTCCCCGGGCTACCGGAGGGGGCACTGAAGCTTTCTTT	CASSPRATGGGTEAFF
TRBJ2-3	.	.	TRBV30	TGTGCCTGGAGTATCGGCAGGGCGGGAGATACGCAGTATTTT	CAWSIGRAGDTQYF
TRBJ2-1	TRBD2	.	TRBV4-2	TGTGCCAGCAGCCACTCGGGACTAGCGGGAGGCTGGCAGTTCTTC	CASSHSGLAGGWQFF
TRBJ2-2	TRBD2	once	TRBV5-1	TGCGCCAGCTCCCCGGGAGGGGGTGACACCGGGGAGCTGTTTTTT	CASSPGGGDTGELFF
TRBJ2-7	.	.	TRBV14	TGTGCCAGCAGCCAGGTTCTGGGGGGCGAGCAGTACTTC	CASSQVLGGEQYF
TRBJ2-6	.	.	TRBV11-2	TGTGCCAGCAGCCCTCTTTTTGGGGCTGGGGCCAACGTCCTGACTTTC	CASSPLFGAGANVLTF
TRBJ1-5	.	few	TRBV28	TGTGCCAGCAGCCCCTTAGCTTACAGGGAGGTTGGCAATCAGCCCCAGCATTTT	CASSPLAYREVGNQPQHF
TRBJ1-1	.	.	TRBV6-1	TGTGCCAGCAGTGAAATCTTATGGGGGTTCACTGAAGCTTTCTTT	CASSEILWGFTEAFF
TRBJ2-5	TRBD1	.	TRBV2	TGTGCCAGCAGTGCTATGTCAGGGGGAGAGACCCAGTACTTC	CASSAMSGGETQYF
TRBJ2-7	.	.	TRBV10-3	TGTGCCATCAGGGGACGAACAGGGTCGGCCTACGAGCAGTACTTC	CAIRGRTGSAYEQYF
TRBJ2-2	.	.	TRBV6-5	TGTGCCAGCAGTCACAAGAACACCGGGGAGCTGTTTTTT	CASSHKNTGELFF
TRBJ2-6	TRBD2	.	TRBV19	TGTGCCAGTAGAGCGGGACCAGATTTTGGGGCCAACGTCCTGACTTTC	CASRAGPDFGANVLTF
TRBJ1-1	TRBD1	once	TRBV7-9	TGTGCCAGCAGCTTGAGGGGGCGGGGGACTGAAGCTTTCTTT	CASSLRGRGTEAFF
TRBJ2-2	.	few	TRBV5-6	TGTGCCAGCAGCTTAGGAGGGGGTTTAGACACCGGGGAGCTGTTTTTT	CASSLGGGLDTGELFF
TRBJ2-1	.	.	TRBV7-3	TGTGCCAGCAGCTTAATGGGCGGGGGCGAGCAGTTCTTC	CASSLMGGGEQFF
TRBJ2-7	.	.	TRBV10-3	TGTGCCACCGCCCTCCTAGGGCCCAGGGACGAGCAGTACTTC	CATALLGPRDEQYF
TRBJ2-2	.	few	TRBV2	TGTGCCAGCAGTGGAGACACCGGGGAGCTGTTTTTT	CASSGDTGELFF
TRBJ2-2	.	.	TRBV14	TGTGCCAGCAGCCCATATCTTACCGGGGTTGCGCTGTTTTTT	CASSPYLTGVALFF
TRBJ2-6	.	once	TRBV5-4	TGTGCCAGCAGCTTGGGGGGGGGCCATGGGGCCAACGTCCTGACTTTC	CASSLGGGHGANVLTF
TRBJ2-1	.	.	TRBV5-1	TGCGCCAGCAGCCGAACCGGGACGACTGAGCAGTTCTTC	CASSRTGTTEQFF
TRBJ1-1	.	few	TRBV28	TGTGCCAGCTACAGTCCGGGCGGTGAGGCTTTCTTT	CASYSPGGEAFF
TRBJ1-1	.	.	TRBV2	TGTGCCAGCAGTAGAGACATGAACACTGAAGCTTTCTTT	CASSRDMNTEAFF
TRBJ1-2	TRBD1	.	TRBV10-2	TGCGCCAGCAGTGAAGACAGGGGTCGTGGCTACACCTTC	CASSEDRGRGYTF
TRBJ2-3	TRBD2	.	TRBV19	TGTGCCACTCAGGGACTAGCAGATACGCAGTATTTT	CATQGLADTQYF
TRBJ1-1	.	.	TRBV9	TGTGCCAGCAGCTCGCGAACGGGACCGATTAACACTGAAGCTTTCTTT	CASSSRTGPINTEAFF
TRBJ2-1	.	.	TRBV18	TGTGCCAGCTCACCAGAGCTAGGCTACAATGAGCAGTTCTTC	CASSPELGYNEQFF
TRBJ2-5	TRBD1	.	TRBV11-2	TGTGCCAGCAGCCCATGGACAGGGAACGGAGAGACCCAGTACTTC	CASSPWTGNGETQYF
TRBJ2-5	.	few	TRBV30	TGTGCCTGGAGTGCCGACCGCACCCAGTACTTC	CAWSADRTQYF
TRBJ2-3	TRBD2	.	TRBV7-2	TGTGCCAGCAGCCCCGGGCGGGAGTACGCAGATACGCAGTATTTT	CASSPGREYADTQYF
TRBJ1-3	.	.	TRBV5-5	TGTGCCAGCAGCGCCTCGTGGGGAAACACCATATATTTT	CASSASWGNTIYF
TRBJ1-2	TRBD1	.	TRBV28	TGTGCCAGCAGGAAGGGTCGACAGGGATTTCACTATGGCTACACCTTC	CASRKGRQGFHYGYTF
TRBJ1-1	.	.	TRBV5-1	TGCGCCAGCACTCCGGCCTCGCGGGGGACTGAAGCTTTCTTT	CASTPASRGTEAFF
TRBJ2-7	.	.	TRBV30	TGTGCCTGGACTTTGGGGCCCAGCGCATCTTCGGGGCAGTACTTC	CAWTLGPSASSGQYF
TRBJ1-5	.	few	TRBV6-1	TGTGCCAGCAGTGAAGTGGACAATCAGCCCCAGCATTTT	CASSEVDNQPQHF
TRBJ2-7	.	.	TRBV6-1	TGTGCCAGCACTTCGATAGGGGTAATCTACGAGCAGTACTTC	CASTSIGVIYEQYF
TRBJ1-1	.	few	TRBV4-1	TGCGCCAGTGTGGGGGGGACTGAAGCTTTCTTT	CASVGGTEAFF
TRBJ2-5	.	.	TRBV28	TGTGCCAGCGAGGAGCCACTCTCGGCGAGCCAGTACTTC	CASEEPLSASQYF
TRBJ2-1	.	.	TRBV19	TGTGCCAGTGCCGACGTCGGGACACACTACAATGAGCAGTTCTTC	CASADVGTHYNEQFF
TRBJ2-1	TRBD2	.	TRBV5-8	TGTGCCAGCAGCCGAGGGACTAGCGGTGACAATGAGCAGTTCTTC	CASSRGTSGDNEQFF
TRBJ2-7	.	.	TRBV5-5	TGTGCCAGCAGCCTCGACCCACGGAGCTCCTACGAGCAGTACTTC	CASSLDPRSSYEQYF
TRBJ2-3	.	.	TRBV7-8	TGTGCCAGCAGCCCCCCGGGGAGCAGCCTCAATACGCAGTATTTT	CASSPPGSSLNTQYF
TRBJ2-3	TRBD1	.	TRBV19	TGTGCCAGTAGTATAACAGGGGGTACTAGCACAGATACGCAGTATTTT	CASSITGGTSTDTQYF
TRBJ2-5	.	.	TRBV28	TGTGCCAGCAGTCTTAATAGCGCCCTAAAAGAGACCCAGTACTTC	CASSLNSALKETQYF
TRBJ1-3	.	many	TRBV29-1	TGCAGCGTTGGGGGAGACTCTGGAAACACCATATATTTT	CSVGGDSGNTIYF
TRBJ1-3	TRBD1	.	TRBV7-9	TGTGCCAGCAGCTCAGACAGGGCTGGAAACACCATATATTTT	CASSSDRAGNTIYF
TRBJ1-3	TRBD1	.	TRBV6-6	TGTGCCAGCAGCAAGACAGGGGCCGGAAACACCATATATTTT	CASSKTGAGNTIYF
TRBJ2-2	TRBD1	once	TRBV11-3	TGTGCCAGCAGCTCGGGGACAGGGTGGAACACCGGGGAGCTGTTTTTT	CASSSGTGWNTGELFF
TRBJ1-5	TRBD1	.	TRBV19	TGTGCCAGTAGTGCCCAGGGGGCAGGTCAGCCCCAGCATTTT	CASSAQGAGQPQHF
TRBJ2-7	.	.	TRBV10-3	TGTGCCATCAGCGCAGAGGGCAGCAGGGAGCAGTACTTC	CAISAEGSREQYF
TRBJ2-7	TRBD1	.	TRBV5-1	TGCGCCAGCAGCTCGCCGGGACAGGGAACCTACGAGCAGTACTTC	CASSSPGQGTYEQYF